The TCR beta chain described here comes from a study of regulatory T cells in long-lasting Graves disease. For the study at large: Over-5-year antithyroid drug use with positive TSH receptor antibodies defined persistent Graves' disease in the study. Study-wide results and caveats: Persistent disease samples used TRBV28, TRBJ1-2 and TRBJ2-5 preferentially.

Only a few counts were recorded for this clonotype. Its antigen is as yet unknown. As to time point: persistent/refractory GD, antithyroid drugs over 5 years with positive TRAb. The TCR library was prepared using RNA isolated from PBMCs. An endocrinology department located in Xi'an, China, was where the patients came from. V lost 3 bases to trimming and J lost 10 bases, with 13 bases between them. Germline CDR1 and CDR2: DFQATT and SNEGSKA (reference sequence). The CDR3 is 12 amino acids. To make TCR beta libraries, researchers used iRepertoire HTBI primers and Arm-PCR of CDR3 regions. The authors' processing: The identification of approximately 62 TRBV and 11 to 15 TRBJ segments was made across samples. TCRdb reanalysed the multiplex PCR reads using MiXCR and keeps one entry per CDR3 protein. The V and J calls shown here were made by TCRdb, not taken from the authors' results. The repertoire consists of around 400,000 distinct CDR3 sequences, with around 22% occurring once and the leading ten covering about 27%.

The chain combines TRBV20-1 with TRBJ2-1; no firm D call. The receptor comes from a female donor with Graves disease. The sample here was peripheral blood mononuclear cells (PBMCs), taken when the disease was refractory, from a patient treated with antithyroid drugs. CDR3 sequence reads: CSARARRAEQFF. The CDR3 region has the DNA TGCAGTGCTAGGGCTCGGCGTGCCGAGCAGTTCTTC.